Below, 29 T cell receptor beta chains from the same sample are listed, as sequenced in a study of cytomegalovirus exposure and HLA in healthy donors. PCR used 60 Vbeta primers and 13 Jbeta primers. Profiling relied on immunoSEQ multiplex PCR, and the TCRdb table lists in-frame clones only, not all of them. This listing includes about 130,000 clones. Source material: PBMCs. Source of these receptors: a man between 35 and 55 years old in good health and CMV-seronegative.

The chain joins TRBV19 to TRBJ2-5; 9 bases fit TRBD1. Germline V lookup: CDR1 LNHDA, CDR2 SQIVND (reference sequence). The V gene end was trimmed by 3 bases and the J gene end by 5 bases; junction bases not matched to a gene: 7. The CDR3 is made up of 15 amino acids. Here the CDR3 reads CASSMTGTGLETQYF. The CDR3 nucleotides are TGTGCCAGTAGTATGACCGGGACAGGGTTGGAGACCCAGTACTTC.

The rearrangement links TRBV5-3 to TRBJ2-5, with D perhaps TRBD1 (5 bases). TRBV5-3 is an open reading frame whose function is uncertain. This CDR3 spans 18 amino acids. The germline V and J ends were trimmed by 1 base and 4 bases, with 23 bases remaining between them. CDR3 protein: CARSLNFYRIYLIETQYF. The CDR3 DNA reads TGTGCCAGAAGCTTGAATTTTTACAGGATTTATCTTATAGAGACCCAGTACTTC.

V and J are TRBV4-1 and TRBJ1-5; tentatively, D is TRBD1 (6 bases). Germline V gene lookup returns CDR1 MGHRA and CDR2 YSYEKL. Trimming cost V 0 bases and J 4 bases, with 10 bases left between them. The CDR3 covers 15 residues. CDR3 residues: CASSQDRTVNQPQHF. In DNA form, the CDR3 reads TGCGCCAGCAGCCAAGATCGGACAGTTAATCAGCCCCAGCATTTT.

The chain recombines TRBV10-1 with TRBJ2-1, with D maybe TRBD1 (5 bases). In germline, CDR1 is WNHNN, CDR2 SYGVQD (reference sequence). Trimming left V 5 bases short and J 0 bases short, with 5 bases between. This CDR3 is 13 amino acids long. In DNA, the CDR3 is TGCGCCAGCAGTAGGGGCTCCTACAATGAGCAGTTCTTC. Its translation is CASSRGSYNEQFF.

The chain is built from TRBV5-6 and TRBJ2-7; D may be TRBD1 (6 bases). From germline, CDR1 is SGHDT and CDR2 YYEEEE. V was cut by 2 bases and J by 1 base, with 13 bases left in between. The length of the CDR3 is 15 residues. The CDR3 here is CASSFNTGWSYEQYF. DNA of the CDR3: TGTGCCAGCAGCTTTAATACAGGGTGGTCCTACGAGCAGTACTTC. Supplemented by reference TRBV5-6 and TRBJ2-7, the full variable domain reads DAGVTQSPTHLIKTRGQQVTLRCSPKSGHDTVSWYQQALGQGPQFIFQYYEEEERQRGNFPDRFSGHQFPNYSSELNVNALLLGDSALYLCASSFNTGWSYEQYFGPGTRLTVT.

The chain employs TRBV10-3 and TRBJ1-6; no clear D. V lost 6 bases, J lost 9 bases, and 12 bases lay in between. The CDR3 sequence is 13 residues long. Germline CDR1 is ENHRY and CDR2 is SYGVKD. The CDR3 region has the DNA TGTGCCATCAGACCGGGATTAGCTTCACCCCTCCACTTT. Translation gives CAIRPGLASPLHF.

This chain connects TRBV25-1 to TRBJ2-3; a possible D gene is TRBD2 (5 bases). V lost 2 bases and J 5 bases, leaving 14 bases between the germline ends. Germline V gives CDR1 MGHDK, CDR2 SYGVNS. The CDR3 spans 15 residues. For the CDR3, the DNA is TGTGCCAGCAGTGAAACGAGGGATTGGGGAGATACGCAGTATTTT. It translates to CASSETRDWGDTQYF. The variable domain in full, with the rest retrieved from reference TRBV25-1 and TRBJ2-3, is EADIYQTPRYLVIGTGKKITLECSQTMGHDKMYWYQQDPGMELHLIHYSYGVNSTEKGDLSSESTVSRIRTEHFPLTLESARPSHTSQYLCASSETRDWGDTQYFGPGTRLTVL.

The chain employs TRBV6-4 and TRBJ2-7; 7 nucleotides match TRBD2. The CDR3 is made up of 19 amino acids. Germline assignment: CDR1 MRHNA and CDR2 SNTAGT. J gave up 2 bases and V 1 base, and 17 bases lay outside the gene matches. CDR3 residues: CASSDFGRARYVLTYEQYF. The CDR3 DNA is TGTGCCAGCAGTGACTTTGGGAGGGCCCGTTATGTTTTAACCTACGAGCAGTACTTC.

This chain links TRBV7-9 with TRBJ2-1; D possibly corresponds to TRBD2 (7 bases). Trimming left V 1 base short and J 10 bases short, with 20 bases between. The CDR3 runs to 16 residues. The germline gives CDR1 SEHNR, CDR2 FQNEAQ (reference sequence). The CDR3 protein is CASSLELRRGREEQFF. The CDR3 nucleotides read TGTGCCAGCAGCTTAGAGTTAAGGAGGGGGAGGGAAGAGCAGTTCTTC. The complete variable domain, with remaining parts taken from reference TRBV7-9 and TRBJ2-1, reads DTGVSQNPRHKITKRGQNVTFRCDPISEHNRLYWYRQTLGQGPEFLTYFQNEAQLEKSRLLSDRFSAERPKGSFSTLEIQRTEQGDSAMYLCASSLELRRGREEQFFGPGTRLTVL.

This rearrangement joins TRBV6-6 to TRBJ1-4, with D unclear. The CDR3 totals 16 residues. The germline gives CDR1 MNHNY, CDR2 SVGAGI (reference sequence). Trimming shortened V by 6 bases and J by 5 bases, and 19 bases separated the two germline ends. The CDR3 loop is CASRRESSMPNEKLFF. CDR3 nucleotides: TGTGCCAGCAGACGAGAATCGAGTATGCCCAATGAAAAACTGTTTTTT.

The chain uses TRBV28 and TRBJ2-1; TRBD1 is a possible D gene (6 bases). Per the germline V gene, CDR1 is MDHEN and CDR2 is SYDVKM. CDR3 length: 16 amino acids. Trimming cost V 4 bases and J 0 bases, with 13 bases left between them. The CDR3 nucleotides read TGTGCCAGCAGTTCGTCGGACAGAAACTCCTACAATGAGCAGTTCTTC. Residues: CASSSSDRNSYNEQFF.

Here the CDR3 DNA reads TGTGCCAGCAGCTTAGAGACAGGGTCTTCTCAGCCCCAGCATTTT. This encodes CASSLETGSSQPQHF. The chain carries TRBV7-6 and TRBJ1-5; 7 bases agree with TRBD1. Germline V gene lookup returns CDR1 SGHVS and CDR2 FNYEAQ. The junction had 6 bases not matched to a gene; V was cut back by 1 base and J by 6 bases. CDR3 length: 15 residues.

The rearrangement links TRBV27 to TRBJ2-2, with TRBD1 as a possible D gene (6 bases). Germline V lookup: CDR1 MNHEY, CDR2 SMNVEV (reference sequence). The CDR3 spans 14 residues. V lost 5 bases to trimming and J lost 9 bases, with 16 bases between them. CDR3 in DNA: TGTGCCAGCAGTGAGCCACAGGGTAGCCGGGAGCTGTTTTTT. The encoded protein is CASSEPQGSRELFF.

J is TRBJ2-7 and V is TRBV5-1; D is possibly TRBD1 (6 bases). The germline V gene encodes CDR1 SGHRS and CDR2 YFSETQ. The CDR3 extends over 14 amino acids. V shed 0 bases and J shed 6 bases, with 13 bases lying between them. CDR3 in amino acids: CASSLGQGIREQYF. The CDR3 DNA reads TGCGCCAGCAGCTTGGGGCAGGGGATACGCGAGCAGTACTTC.

CDR3 DNA sequence: TGTGCCAGCAGTGGAACCGGGACAGGGGGCTACGAGCAGTACTTC. It codes for CASSGTGTGGYEQYF. The rearrangement uses TRBV25-1 and TRBJ2-7; 11 positions agree with TRBD1. CDR3 length equals 15 residues. CDR1 and CDR2 from the germline V gene are MGHDK and SYGVNS. Unmatched junction bases numbered 5, after V lost 4 bases and J lost 3 bases.

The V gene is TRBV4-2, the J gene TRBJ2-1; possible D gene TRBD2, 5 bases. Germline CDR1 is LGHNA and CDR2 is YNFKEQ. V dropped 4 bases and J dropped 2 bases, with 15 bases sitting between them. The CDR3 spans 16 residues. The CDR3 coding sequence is TGTGCCAGCAGCCTGACCTTGACTACCACCTACAATGAGCAGTTCTTC. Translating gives CASSLTLTTTYNEQFF.

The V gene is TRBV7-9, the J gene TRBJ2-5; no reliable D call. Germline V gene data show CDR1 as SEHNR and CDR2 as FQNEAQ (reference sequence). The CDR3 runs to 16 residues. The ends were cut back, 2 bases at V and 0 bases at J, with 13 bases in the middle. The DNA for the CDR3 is TGTGCCAGCAGCTTATATCGCGGTGGTAACCAAGAGACCCAGTACTTC. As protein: CASSLYRGGNQETQYF.

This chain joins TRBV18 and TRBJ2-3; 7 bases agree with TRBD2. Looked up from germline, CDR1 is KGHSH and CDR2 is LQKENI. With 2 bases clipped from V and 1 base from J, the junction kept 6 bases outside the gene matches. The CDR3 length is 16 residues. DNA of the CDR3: TGTGCCAGCTCACCATTAGCGGGCGTTGGCACAGATACGCAGTATTTT. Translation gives CASSPLAGVGTDTQYF.

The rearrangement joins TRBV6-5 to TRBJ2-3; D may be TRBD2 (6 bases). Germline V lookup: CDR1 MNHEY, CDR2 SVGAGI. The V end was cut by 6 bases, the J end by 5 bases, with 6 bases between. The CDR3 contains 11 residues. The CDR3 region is CASRRGDTQYF. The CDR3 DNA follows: TGTGCCAGCAGGCGGGGAGATACGCAGTATTTT.

The CDR3 reads CSASSDTQYF. The CDR3 region has the DNA TGCAGTGCTAGCTCAGATACGCAGTATTTT. The genes are TRBV20-1 and TRBJ2-3, with unresolved D. The germline V and J ends were trimmed by 3 bases and 4 bases, with 2 bases remaining between them. Germline CDR1 and CDR2: DFQATT and SNEGSKA (reference sequence). The CDR3 totals 10 residues.

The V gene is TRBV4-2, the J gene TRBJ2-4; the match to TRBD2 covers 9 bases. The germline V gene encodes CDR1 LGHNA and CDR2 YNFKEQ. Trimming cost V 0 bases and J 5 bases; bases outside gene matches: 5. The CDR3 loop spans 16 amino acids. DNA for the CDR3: TGTGCCAGCAGCCAAGATAGGTTAGCGGGGGAAAACATTCAGTACTTC. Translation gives CASSQDRLAGENIQYF.

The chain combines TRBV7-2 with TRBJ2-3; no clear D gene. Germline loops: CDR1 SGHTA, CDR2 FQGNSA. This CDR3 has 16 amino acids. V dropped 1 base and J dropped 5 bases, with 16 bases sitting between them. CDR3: CASSLVWQVAKDTQYF. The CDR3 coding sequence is TGTGCCAGCAGCTTAGTTTGGCAGGTTGCGAAAGATACGCAGTATTTT.

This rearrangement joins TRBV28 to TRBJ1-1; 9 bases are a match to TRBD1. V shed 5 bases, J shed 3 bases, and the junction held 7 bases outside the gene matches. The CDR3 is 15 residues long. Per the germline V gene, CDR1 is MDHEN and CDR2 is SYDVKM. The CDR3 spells CASSPGTGLYTEAFF. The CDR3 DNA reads TGTGCCAGCAGTCCCGGGACAGGGTTATACACTGAAGCTTTCTTT. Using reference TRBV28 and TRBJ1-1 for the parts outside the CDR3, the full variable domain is DVKVTQSSRYLVKRTGEKVFLECVQDMDHENMFWYRQDPGLGLRLIYFSYDVKMKEKGDIPEGYSVSREKKERFSLILESASTNQTSMYLCASSPGTGLYTEAFFGQGTRLTVV.

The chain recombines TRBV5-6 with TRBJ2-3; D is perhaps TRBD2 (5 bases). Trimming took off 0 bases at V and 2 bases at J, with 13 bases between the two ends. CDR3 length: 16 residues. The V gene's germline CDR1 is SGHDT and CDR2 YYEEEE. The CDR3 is CASSLERARLTDTQYF. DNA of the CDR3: TGTGCCAGCAGCTTGGAGAGGGCTAGACTCACAGATACGCAGTATTTT.

The CDR3 nucleotides read TGTGCCAGCAGAGGGGGCGGCAATCAGCCCCAGCATTTT. It encodes CASRGGGNQPQHF. The V and J genes are TRBV27 and TRBJ1-5; TRBD1 aligns across 7 bases. The CDR3 consists of 13 residues. Trimming cost V 6 bases and J 2 bases; bases outside gene matches: 1. In germline, CDR1 is MNHEY, CDR2 SMNVEV (reference sequence).

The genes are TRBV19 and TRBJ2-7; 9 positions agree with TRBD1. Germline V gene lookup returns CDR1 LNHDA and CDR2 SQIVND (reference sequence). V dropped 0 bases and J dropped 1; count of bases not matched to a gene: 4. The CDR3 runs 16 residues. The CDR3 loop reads CASSIDAGQGSYEQYF. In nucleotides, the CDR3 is TGTGCCAGTAGTATAGATGCGGGACAGGGTTCCTACGAGCAGTACTTC.

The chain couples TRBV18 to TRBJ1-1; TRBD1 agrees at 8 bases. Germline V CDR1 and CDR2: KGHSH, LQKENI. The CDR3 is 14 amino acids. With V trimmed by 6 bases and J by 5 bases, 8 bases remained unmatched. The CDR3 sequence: CASSLTGVVTEAFF. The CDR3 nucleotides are TGTGCCAGCTCCCTGACAGGGGTAGTTACTGAAGCTTTCTTT.

In DNA, the CDR3 is TGTGCCAGCAGCTTAGATGTTGCGGGTACCGGGGAGCTGTTTTTT. Translated: CASSLDVAGTGELFF. This chain joins TRBV7-2 and TRBJ2-2; D possibly corresponds to TRBD2 (5 bases). V shed 1 base and J shed 5 bases, with 11 bases lying between them. The CDR3 has 15 amino acids. Per the germline V gene, CDR1 is SGHTA and CDR2 is FQGNSA.

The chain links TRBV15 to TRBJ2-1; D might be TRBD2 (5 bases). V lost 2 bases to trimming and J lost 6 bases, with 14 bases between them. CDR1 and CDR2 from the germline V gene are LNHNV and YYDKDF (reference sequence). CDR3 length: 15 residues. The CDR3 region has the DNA TGTGCCACCAGCAGATTTGGACTTGCGATCAATGAGCAGTTCTTC. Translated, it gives CATSRFGLAINEQFF.